The entry below describes one TCR beta chain. This clone came up a few times. What this receptor recognizes is not known. Base qualities are not provided; no much larger clone lies one nucleotide away. The data stem from a study of CD8+ T cells in alopecia areata (dated by TCRdb to 2016 to 2018). Context from the whole study: Treated patients were enrolled in an open-label pilot trial of oral tofacitinib at 5 to 10 mg twice daily for moderate-to-severe alopecia areata. Patients stayed on tofacitinib for 6 to 18 months and then had 6 months of follow-up off drug so that delayed response and recurrence could be assessed. The SALT score, which quantifies the percentage of affected scalp surface area, was used to measure disease severity in treated patients. High-throughput TCRbeta sequencing was used to examine T cell clonal expansion in alopecia areata in both the C3H/HeJ mouse model and human patients. Human TCRbeta sequencing covered scalp tissue and sorted CD4+ and CD8+ peripheral blood T cells from patchy and totalis/universalis alopecia areata patients and healthy controls. Patients on tofacitinib were biopsied at baseline and after 4 and 24 weeks of treatment, and several of the patients also had a later scalp biopsy. Scalp clonality was compared among normal scalp (n=4), patchy alopecia areata scalp (n=8), and alopecia totalis/universalis scalp (n=8). RNA came from the PAXgene miRNA kit for fixed scalp, the miRNeasy kit for PBMCs, and the RNeasy kit for mouse skin. TCRbeta CDR3 regions were amplified by immunoSEQ multiplex PCR with 35 Vbeta forward and 13 Jbeta reverse primers. Overall results and qualifications from the work: During tofacitinib treatment, many expanded lesional clones stuck around in both scalp and blood, and this persistence may partly explain why relapse happens after treatment is stopped. Resident alphabeta T cells in normal human skin are also sequenced, complicating scalp TCR repertoire analysis, unlike mouse skin dominated by gammadelta T cells. Because the treated cohort was small and had only one nonresponder, larger studies are needed to examine links between baseline CD8+ expansion and response. Tofacitinib significantly lowered scalp clonality and the number of expanded CD8+ clones among the top 100 scalp clones. Higher clonality and more expanded CD8+ clones were observed in lesional scalp than in normal scalp, particularly in alopecia totalis/universalis, a finding suggestive of antigenic drive. Shared TCR sequences between patients were less evident than in mice, which may be partly attributable to HLA diversity in the patient population.

The library was built by means of the immunoSEQ multiplex PCR assay. To provide template for TCR sequencing, every sample had RNA extracted and reverse transcribed into cDNA. First-strand cDNA was synthesized with SuperScript III using a 2:1 mix of oligo-dT and random hexamers. Amplification bias was assessed with a synthetic immune receptor repertoire, and residual bias was removed computationally. The original pipeline was this. After raw reads were preprocessed to remove errors, the CDR3 was defined following IMGT conventions as running from the conserved cysteine to phenylalanine. Clonality was calculated as 1 minus Shannon entropy normalized by log2 of the number of productive unique TCRs. Whether each scalp clone was CD4 or CD8 was inferred by checking scalp TCRbeta sequences against the CD4 and CD8 repertoires from sorted blood. TCRdb mirrors the immuneACCESS table, restricted to in-frame sequences. Some clones are absent from its copies; in checked studies, under half trace to an unresolved V gene, and the reason for the others is unknown. Clonal size and the V and J genes are those of that table, whereas D and trimming came from the DNA. Within this sample are about 190,000 clones, with roughly three fifths of them counted one time only. Clones ranked in the top ten supply less than 0.8% of the sample.

The time point label, as the study defines it: about 4 weeks on oral tofacitinib. The treatment or condition label, read with the paper, signifies: oral pan-JAK inhibitor, 5-10 mg twice daily. Lesional scalp punch biopsies and peripheral blood were collected from alopecia areata patients. PBMCs were separated by density centrifugation and stained for CD3, CD4 and CD8, after which CD4+ and CD8+ T cells were sorted on a FACSAria. This TCR was recovered from a human donor with alopecia areata. Sequencing was performed on CD4+ T cells sorted from blood, taken at week 4, from a patient treated with tofacitinib.

CDR3 reads: CASRVGGSGYEQYF. The DNA reads as follows: TGTGCCAGCCGAGTCGGTGGGAGTGGGTACGAGCAGTACTTC. Rearrangement joined TRBV2 to TRBJ2-7; the best D guess is TRBD2, with 5 bases matching. The cysteine opens and the phenylalanine closes a CDR3 of 14 amino acids. Only the CDR3 region is kept as DNA, spanning 42 bases read in frame from base 1. Via the germline V gene, CDR1 is SNHLY and CDR2 FYNNEI. V lost 8 bases and J lost 4 bases; the stretch between them is 18 bases long.